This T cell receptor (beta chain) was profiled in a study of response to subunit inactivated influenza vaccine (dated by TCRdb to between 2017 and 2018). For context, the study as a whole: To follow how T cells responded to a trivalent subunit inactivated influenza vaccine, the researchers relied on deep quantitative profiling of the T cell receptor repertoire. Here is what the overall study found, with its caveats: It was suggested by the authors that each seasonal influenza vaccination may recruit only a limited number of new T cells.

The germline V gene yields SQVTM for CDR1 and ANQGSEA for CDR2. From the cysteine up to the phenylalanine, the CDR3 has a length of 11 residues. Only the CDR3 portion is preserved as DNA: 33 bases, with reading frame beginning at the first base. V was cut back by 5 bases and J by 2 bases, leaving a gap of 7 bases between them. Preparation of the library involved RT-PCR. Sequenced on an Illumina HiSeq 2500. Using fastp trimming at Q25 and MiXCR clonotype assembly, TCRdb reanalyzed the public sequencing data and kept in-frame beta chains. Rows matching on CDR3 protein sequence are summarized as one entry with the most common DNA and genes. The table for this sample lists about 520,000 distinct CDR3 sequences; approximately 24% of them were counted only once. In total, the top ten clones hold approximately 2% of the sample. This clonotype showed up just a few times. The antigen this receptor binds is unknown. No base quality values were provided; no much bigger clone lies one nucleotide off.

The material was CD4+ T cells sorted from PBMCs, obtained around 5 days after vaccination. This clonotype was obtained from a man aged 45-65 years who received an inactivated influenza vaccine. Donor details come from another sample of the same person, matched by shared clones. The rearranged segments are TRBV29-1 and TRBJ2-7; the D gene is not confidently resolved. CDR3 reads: CSVSSTYEQYF. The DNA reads TGCAGCGTTTCCAGTACCTACGAGCAGTACTTC.